This record covers a single T cell receptor (beta chain). This record comes from a study of T cell changes during pregnancy in multiple sclerosis. V lost 4 bases and J lost 6, with 17 bases in between. The CDR3 covers 15 residues. Germline values: CDR1 MRHNA, CDR2 SNTAGT. Assay used: immunoSEQ multiplex PCR; TCRdb lists only in-frame clones, some missing. The sample yields about 72,000 clones, 91% seen once. The J gene is TRBJ2-3, the V gene TRBV6-4, with D maybe TRBD2 (7 bases). The TCR was taken from a female donor in good health, enrolled as a control in a pregnancy study. The source was peripheral blood, collected in the third trimester of pregnancy. The DNA of the CDR3 is TGTGCCAGCAGTGTGGAGAGGGGGGGCTCTGATACGCAGTATTTT. As protein: CASSVERGGSDTQYF.